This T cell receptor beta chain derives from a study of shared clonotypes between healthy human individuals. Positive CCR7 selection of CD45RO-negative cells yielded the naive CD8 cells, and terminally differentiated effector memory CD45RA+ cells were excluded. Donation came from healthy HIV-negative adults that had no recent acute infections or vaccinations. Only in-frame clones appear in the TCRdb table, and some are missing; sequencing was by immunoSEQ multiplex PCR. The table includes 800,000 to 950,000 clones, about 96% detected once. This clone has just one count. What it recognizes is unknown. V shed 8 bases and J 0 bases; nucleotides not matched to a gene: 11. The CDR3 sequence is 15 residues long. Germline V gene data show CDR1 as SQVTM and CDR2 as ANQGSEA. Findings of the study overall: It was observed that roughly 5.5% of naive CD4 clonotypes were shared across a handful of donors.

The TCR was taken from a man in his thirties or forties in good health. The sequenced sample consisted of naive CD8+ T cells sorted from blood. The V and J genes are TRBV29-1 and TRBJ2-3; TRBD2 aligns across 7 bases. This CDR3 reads CSSGLAEYSTDTQYF. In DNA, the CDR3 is TGCAGCTCGGGGCTAGCGGAGTATAGCACAGATACGCAGTATTTT.